The rows below give T cell receptor beta chains drawn from one sample of a study of response to subunit inactivated influenza vaccine. TCRdb re-called the RT-PCR reads with MiXCR, one entry per CDR3 protein. The sample lists 500,000 to 750,000 distinct CDR3 sequences, around 13% occurring once. The material sequenced was PBMCs from blood, taken about 12 days after vaccination. These receptors came from a man aged 45 to 65 who received an inactivated influenza vaccine. The CDR3 runs from the conserved cysteine through the conserved F or W. Each record gives: D gene, J gene, V gene, clone size, CDR3 protein, CDR3 DNA. A D gene is named only where the DNA matches it firmly. A clone size is listed for some rows: how often the clone was seen (once, few, many), or a class if it is expanded.

.,TRBJ2-6,TRBV12-3/TRBV12-4,many,CASNENSGANVLTF,TGTGCCAGCAACGAAAACTCTGGGGCCAACGTCCTGACTTTC
.,TRBJ2-7,TRBV29-1,many,CSVNLGSYEQYF,TGCAGCGTTAACCTGGGATCCTACGAGCAGTACTTC
.,TRBJ1-6,TRBV20-1,.,CSASSSSYNSPLHF,TGCAGTGCTAGTAGCAGCTCCTATAATTCACCCCTCCACTTT
.,TRBJ2-2,TRBV7-2,many,CASSLGGRTGELFF,TGTGCCAGCAGCTTAGGGGGCCGAACCGGGGAGCTGTTTTTT
.,TRBJ2-7,TRBV19,few,CASSIPSSYEQYF,TGTGCCAGTAGTATCCCGAGCTCCTACGAGCAGTACTTC
TRBD2,TRBJ2-1,TRBV5-4,.,CASSLASGVEQFF,TGTGCCAGCAGCTTGGCTAGCGGGGTTGAGCAGTTCTTC
TRBD1,TRBJ2-3,TRBV7-9,many,CASSSGQGSTDTQYF,TGTGCCAGCAGCTCGGGACAGGGTAGCACAGATACGCAGTATTTT
.,TRBJ2-2,TRBV4-3,few,CASSQDYGSTNTGELFF,TGCGCCAGCAGCCAAGACTACGGAAGTACGAACACCGGGGAGCTGTTTTTT
.,TRBJ1-1,TRBV5-5,few,CASSLAPTGTLMNTEAFF,TGTGCCAGCAGCTTGGCCCCGACCGGGACACTCATGAACACTGAAGCTTTCTTT
.,TRBJ2-7,TRBV7-9,few,CASSLDQVAWYEQYF,TGTGCCAGCAGCTTAGATCAAGTTGCGTGGTACGAGCAGTACTTC
TRBD1,TRBJ1-6,TRBV5-5,few,CASRMGQISSYNSPLHF,TGTGCCAGCAGGATGGGACAGATCAGCTCCTATAATTCACCCCTCCACTTT
.,TRBJ2-7,TRBV6-2/TRBV6-3,few,CASSYRTGTYEQYF,TGTGCCAGCAGTTACAGGACGGGGACCTACGAGCAGTACTTC
.,TRBJ2-1,TRBV28,few,CASRTIQDGEFF,TGTGCCAGCAGAACTATTCAGGACGGGGAGTTCTTC
.,TRBJ2-3,TRBV6-2/TRBV6-3,few,CASSYAGRAIPTDTQYF,TGTGCCAGCAGTTACGCCGGGCGAGCGATCCCCACAGATACGCAGTATTTT
TRBD1,TRBJ2-7,TRBV6-5,once,CASRLQGVTTEQYF,TGTGCCAGCAGATTACAGGGGGTAACAACCGAGCAGTACTTC
.,TRBJ2-2,TRBV24-1,many,CATSVGPNTGELFF,TGTGCCACCAGTGTAGGTCCGAACACCGGGGAGCTGTTTTTT
TRBD1,TRBJ2-7,TRBV29-1,.,CSAPLGDRGYEQYF,TGCAGCGCTCCGTTGGGGGACAGGGGTTACGAGCAGTACTTC
.,TRBJ2-3,TRBV12-3/TRBV12-4,few,CASSLQGGLSTDTQYF,TGTGCCAGCAGTTTACAAGGCGGGCTGAGCACAGATACGCAGTATTTT
.,TRBJ2-1,TRBV28,.,CASSLWSRNNEQFF,TGTGCCAGCAGTTTATGGTCGCGGAACAATGAGCAGTTCTTC
.,TRBJ2-1,TRBV2,.,CASLQHNEQFF,TGTGCCAGCCTCCAACACAATGAGCAGTTCTTC
.,TRBJ2-3,TRBV6-1,few,CASTLSGASTDTQYF,TGTGCCAGCACCCTAAGCGGTGCTAGCACAGATACGCAGTATTTT
TRBD2,TRBJ2-7,TRBV12-3/TRBV12-4,many,CASSPGGASYEQYF,TGTGCCAGCAGTCCCGGGGGGGCCTCCTACGAGCAGTACTTC
.,TRBJ2-1,TRBV6-2/TRBV6-3,.,CASRAGTPYNEQFF,TGTGCCAGCAGAGCCGGGACACCTTACAATGAGCAGTTCTTC
TRBD1,TRBJ1-2,TRBV27,few,CASSSLDRANGYTF,TGTGCCAGCAGTTCCCTGGACAGGGCAAACGGCTACACCTTC
TRBD1,TRBJ1-5,TRBV12-3/TRBV12-4,.,CASSPRGEYSNQPQHF,TGTGCCAGCAGTCCCAGGGGGGAATATAGCAATCAGCCCCAGCATTTT
TRBD1,TRBJ1-1,TRBV12-3/TRBV12-4,many,CASREGANTEAFF,TGTGCCAGCAGGGAGGGGGCCAACACTGAAGCTTTCTTT
.,TRBJ1-2,TRBV4-3,few,CASSQTGTSNYGYTF,TGCGCCAGCAGCCAAACAGGGACCTCTAACTATGGCTACACCTTC
TRBD2,TRBJ2-7,TRBV7-2,.,CASSLDGGRAYEQYF,TGTGCCAGCAGCTTAGATGGCGGGAGGGCCTACGAGCAGTACTTC
TRBD2,TRBJ2-7,TRBV4-1,few,CASSQKAGGLGEQYF,TGCGCCAGCAGCCAAAAAGCGGGAGGTTTAGGCGAGCAGTACTTC
.,TRBJ1-4,TRBV4-3,.,CASSQEGFGNEKLFF,TGCGCCAGCAGCCAAGAAGGTTTCGGGAATGAAAAACTGTTTTTT
.,TRBJ2-4,TRBV19,.,CASSTGGTVKNIQYF,TGTGCCAGTAGTACCGGCGGGACAGTCAAAAACATTCAGTACTTC
TRBD2,TRBJ2-7,TRBV29-1,.,CSVGTSGLGEQYF,TGCAGCGTTGGGACTAGCGGCCTGGGCGAGCAGTACTTC
.,TRBJ2-1,TRBV7-6,few,CASSLNTGGGNEQFF,TGTGCCAGCAGCTTAAATACCGGGGGAGGCAATGAGCAGTTCTTC
.,TRBJ1-2,TRBV12-3/TRBV12-4,.,CASRGVGEYGYTF,TGTGCCAGCAGAGGGGTGGGGGAGTATGGCTACACCTTC
TRBD1,TRBJ1-1,TRBV20-1,.,CSAGPGQGLSTEAFF,TGCAGTGCTGGCCCCGGACAGGGACTGAGCACTGAAGCTTTCTTT
.,TRBJ2-7,TRBV28,.,CASSSTLQVSRRIEQYF,TGTGCCAGCAGTTCAACCCTACAGGTCTCCCGAAGAATCGAGCAGTACTTC
.,TRBJ2-2,TRBV7-9,.,CASSLRWNTGELFF,TGTGCCAGCAGCTTAAGGTGGAACACCGGGGAGCTGTTTTTT
.,TRBJ1-2,TRBV20-1,.,CSARGQVHGYTF,TGCAGTGCTAGAGGACAGGTCCATGGCTACACCTTC
.,TRBJ2-2,TRBV4-1,.,CASSQVTGELFF,TGCGCCAGCAGCCAAGTCACCGGGGAGCTGTTTTTT
TRBD1,TRBJ2-7,TRBV12-3/TRBV12-4,few,CASMEAGQGSNEQYF,TGTGCCAGCATGGAGGCGGGACAGGGTAGTAACGAGCAGTACTTC
TRBD1,TRBJ2-7,TRBV6-5,few,CASSYSQGASSYEQYF,TGTGCCAGCAGTTACTCCCAGGGGGCCTCATCCTACGAGCAGTACTTC
.,TRBJ2-7,TRBV6-2/TRBV6-3,few,CASSYPGRGGTYEQYF,TGTGCCAGCAGTTACCCGGGACGCGGTGGGACCTACGAGCAGTACTTC
.,TRBJ2-7,TRBV4-1,.,CASSEGFTYEQYF,TGCGCCAGCAGCGAGGGATTTACCTACGAGCAGTACTTC
.,TRBJ2-3,TRBV7-2,.,CASSLELQTDTQYF,TGTGCCAGCAGCTTAGAGCTACAGACAGATACGCAGTATTTT
.,TRBJ1-2,TRBV14,.,CASSQEFRAGGYTF,TGTGCCAGCAGCCAAGAATTCAGGGCGGGTGGCTACACCTTC
.,TRBJ2-5,TRBV24-1,.,CATSDPDSGPKETQYF,TGTGCCACCAGTGACCCTGACAGCGGTCCTAAAGAGACCCAGTACTTC
TRBD1,TRBJ2-1,TRBV5-1,many,CASSQGADNEQFF,TGCGCCAGCAGCCAGGGGGCGGACAATGAGCAGTTCTTC
.,TRBJ2-3,TRBV7-9,many,CASSLDDWDTQYF,TGTGCCAGCAGCTTAGATGATTGGGATACGCAGTATTTT
.,TRBJ2-1,TRBV27,.,CASSLSSAYNEQFF,TGTGCCAGCAGTTTATCGTCAGCTTACAATGAGCAGTTCTTC
.,TRBJ1-5,TRBV7-9,.,CASSLDDQPQHF,TGTGCCAGCAGCTTAGACGATCAGCCCCAGCATTTT
TRBD2,TRBJ2-3,TRBV27,.,CASSLFRVSGLAGGQADTQYF,TGTGCCAGCAGTTTATTCAGGGTTAGCGGGTTAGCGGGGGGGCAAGCAGATACGCAGTATTTT
.,TRBJ2-7,TRBV20-1,.,CSARVRYSYEQYF,TGCAGTGCTAGAGTGCGGTATTCCTACGAGCAGTACTTC
.,TRBJ2-1,TRBV5-1,many,CASSLGDAYNEQFF,TGCGCCAGCAGCTTGGGCGACGCGTACAATGAGCAGTTCTTC
.,TRBJ1-1,TRBV5-1,few,CASSPRFGANTEAFF,TGCGCCAGCAGCCCAAGGTTTGGGGCAAACACTGAAGCTTTCTTT
.,TRBJ2-5,TRBV4-2,few,CASSQGVGSQETQYF,TGTGCCAGCAGCCAAGGCGTCGGCTCTCAAGAGACCCAGTACTTC
.,TRBJ2-7,TRBV15,.,CATSRELVSEQYF,TGTGCCACCAGCAGAGAACTAGTCAGCGAGCAGTACTTC
.,TRBJ1-3,TRBV15,.,CATSRGSSGNTIYF,TGTGCCACCTCTCGGGGATCATCTGGAAACACCATATATTTT
TRBD1,TRBJ2-3,TRBV15,.,CATSGDRGTDTQYF,TGTGCCACCAGCGGAGACAGGGGCACAGATACGCAGTATTTT
.,TRBJ1-5,TRBV12-3/TRBV12-4,.,CASSLSLLGVGNQPQHF,TGTGCCAGCAGTTTATCGCTCCTGGGTGTCGGCAATCAGCCCCAGCATTTT